The 21 T cell receptor beta chains below come from one sample, sequenced in a study of blood T cells in healthy people across ages. Primers used in a second PCR of roughly 7 to 12 cycles were a sample-barcoded 5' primer and a J-beta primer mix. TCRdb reanalysed the 5' RACE reads using MiXCR and keeps one entry per CDR3 protein. Of 1.5 million to 2 million distinct CDR3 sequences listed, approximately 28% are singletons. Sequenced: blood. These receptors were taken from a woman aged 25-40 years in good health.

This clonotype was picked up many times. J is TRBJ2-7 and V is TRBV18, with 7 bases fitting TRBD1. This CDR3 has 14 residues. Germline values: CDR1 KGHSH, CDR2 LQKENI. V dropped 3 bases and J dropped 2; count of bases not matched to a gene: 4. The chain's CDR3 is CASSPTGRPYEQYF. Here the CDR3 DNA reads TGTGCCAGCTCACCGACAGGGCGCCCCTACGAGCAGTACTTC. Variable domain in full (rest from reference TRBV18 and TRBJ2-7): NAGVMQNPRHLVRRRGQEARLRCSPMKGHSHVYWYRQLPEEGLKFMVYLQKENIIDESGMPKERFSAEFPKEGPSILRIQQVVRGDSAAYFCASSPTGRPYEQYFGPGTRLTVT.

The chain employs TRBV4-1 and TRBJ1-1; D gene uncertain. Deletions cut 5 bases from V and 9 bases from J, with 22 bases between. The CDR3 length is 15 residues. Germline CDR1 is MGHRA and CDR2 is YSYEKL. CDR3 in amino acids: CASSKHWIVGDKAFF. The CDR3 DNA sequence: TGCGCCAGCAGCAAACACTGGATTGTCGGGGATAAAGCTTTCTTT.

The rearrangement links TRBV12-3 or TRBV12-4 to TRBJ2-5; 7 nucleotides agree with TRBD1. The CDR3 runs 13 residues. V lost 1 base to trimming and J lost 11 bases; unmatched junction nucleotides: 7. In DNA form, the CDR3 reads TGTGCCAGCAGTTTAGAGCAGGGGGTAGCGCAGTACTTC. Amino acid sequence: CASSLEQGVAQYF.

V usage is TRBV9 and J usage is TRBJ2-6; no definite D call. V was pared by 4 bases and J by 0 bases, with 14 bases between. Germline V gives CDR1 SGDLS, CDR2 YYNGEE. The CDR3 spans 17 residues. CDR3 bases: TGTGCCAGCAGCACGGGCGACACCAACTCTGGGGCCAACGTCCTGACTTTC. Translation gives CASSTGDTNSGANVLTF.

V is TRBV29-1 and J is TRBJ1-2; D uncertain. Germline loops: CDR1 SQVTM, CDR2 ANQGSEA. Trimming cost V 4 bases and J 5 bases, with 11 bases left between them. CDR3 length: 12 amino acids. In DNA, the CDR3 is TGCAGCGTTGTAAGTGGGAGGTATGGCTACACCTTC. Encoded protein: CSVVSGRYGYTF.

V gene TRBV6-1 combines with J gene TRBJ2-1, with D perhaps given as TRBD1 or TRBD2 (5 bases each). The V gene's germline CDR1 is MNHNS and CDR2 SASEGT. This CDR3 has 14 residues. The germline V and J ends were trimmed by 9 bases and 7 bases, with 19 bases remaining between them. The CDR3 sequence: CASQGQGVGNEQFF. CDR3 DNA: TGTGCCAGTCAAGGGCAGGGAGTTGGAAATGAGCAGTTCTTC.

The genes are TRBV5-1 and TRBJ2-1; TRBD2 might be the D (7 bases). Deletions cut 4 bases from V and 8 bases from J, with 22 bases between. The CDR3 sequence is 16 residues long. CDR1 is SGHRS and CDR2 is YFSETQ in the germline V gene. The CDR3: CASSPAFVGGPDEQFF. The CDR3 nucleotides are TGCGCCAGCAGCCCGGCCTTCGTGGGGGGGCCGGATGAGCAGTTCTTC.

V is TRBV5-5 and J is TRBJ1-6; weak D call: TRBD1 (6 bases). Deletions cut 0 bases from V and 8 bases from J, with 12 bases between. This CDR3 comprises 15 residues. In germline, CDR1 is SGHKS, CDR2 YYEKEE (reference sequence). Here the CDR3 DNA reads TGTGCCAGCAGCTTGGTGGGCGGGGGCGATTCACCCCTCCACTTT. Its protein is CASSLVGGGDSPLHF. Combining the CDR3 with reference TRBV5-5 and TRBJ1-6 gives the whole variable domain DAGVTQSPTHLIKTRGQQVTLRCSPISGHKSVSWYQQVLGQGPQFIFQYYEKEERGRGNFPDRFSARQFPNYSSELNVNALLLGDSALYLCASSLVGGGDSPLHFGNGTRLTVT.

This clonotype was counted ten times or more. V gene TRBV24-1 combines with J gene TRBJ2-5, with D possibly being TRBD1 (5 bases). Between the trimmed V and J ends, which lost 0 bases and 3 bases, there was a span of 10 bases. This CDR3 is 15 amino acids long. Germline assignment: CDR1 KGHDR and CDR2 SFDVKD. DNA for the CDR3: TGTGCCACCAGTGATTTGGGAACAGGCAAAGAGACCCAGTACTTC. This encodes CATSDLGTGKETQYF.

The table lists this clonotype with many counts. The chain has TRBV29-1 and TRBJ1-2; D not certain. The germline V and J ends were trimmed by 0 bases and 4 bases, with 12 bases remaining between them. Germline values: CDR1 SQVTM, CDR2 ANQGSEA. The CDR3 runs 14 residues. Written as DNA, the CDR3 is TGCAGCGTTGAAGAAGGTGCCAGCTTCTATGGCTACACCTTC. Translated, it gives CSVEEGASFYGYTF. Based on the CDR3 plus reference TRBV29-1 and TRBJ1-2, the full variable domain is SAVISQKPSRDICQRGTSLTIQCQVDSQVTMMFWYRQQPGQSLTLIATANQGSEATYESGFVIDKFPISRPNLTFSTLTVSNMSPEDSSIYLCSVEEGASFYGYTFGSGTRLTVV.

There are a few counts of this clonotype. The gene calls are TRBV28 and TRBJ2-3; no firm D call. The CDR3 has 14 amino acids. The V gene lost 8 bases and the J gene lost 2 bases, with 14 bases spanning the gap. In germline, CDR1 is MDHEN, CDR2 SYDVKM. The CDR3 reads CASYQSTFTDTQYF. The DNA for the CDR3 is TGTGCCAGCTACCAGAGCACATTCACAGATACGCAGTATTTT.

This clonotype occurred a few times. J is TRBJ1-1 and V is TRBV12-3 or TRBV12-4; TRBD1 is a possible D gene (5 bases). The V end was cut by 4 bases, the J end by 8 bases, with 8 bases between. The CDR3 runs to 11 residues. CDR3 nucleotide sequence: TGTGCCAGCAGTTCTCCAGGGGAAGCTTTCTTT. This gives the protein CASSSPGEAFF.

Notes on this clonotype: A much bigger clone sits one base away, suggesting this may be a read error. The rearrangement joins TRBV5-6 to TRBJ2-7; 15 positions match TRBD2. CDR1 SGHDT and CDR2 YYEEEE come from the germline V gene. Losses at the gene ends were 4 bases for V and 7 bases for J; bases not matched to a gene: 18. The CDR3 consists of 19 residues. The CDR3 nucleotides read TGTGCCAGCAGCCCCACCCCCGGGACTAGCGGGGGGTCTACCAATGAGCAGTACTTC. Protein product: CASSPTPGTSGGSTNEQYF.

Points on this clonotype: This could be a read error, since a much larger clone is one nucleotide away. The chain uses TRBV5-5 and TRBJ2-5; D gene ambiguous. The J call may be wrong; the DNA end is better matched by TRBJ2-7. The germline CDR1 and CDR2 sequences are SGHKS and YYEKEE (reference sequence). The CDR3 extends over 13 amino acids. For the CDR3, the DNA is TGTACCAGCAGCGAGGACCAAGCCTACGAGCAGTACTTC. It translates to CTSSEDQAYEQYF.

The chain employs TRBV1 and TRBJ1-1; the D segment call TRBD1 is taken from the table without a DNA check. TRBV1 is deemed a pseudogene. The CDR3 covers 15 residues. CDR3 sequence (DNA): TGCACCAGCAGACTTCATACCGGGACAGGGGGCGAAGCTTTCTTT. It yields the protein CTSRLHTGTGGEAFF.

This clonotype appeared a few times. The genes are TRBV29-1 and TRBJ2-2; the D gene is possibly TRBD1 (7 bases). V was cut by 6 bases and J by 5 bases, with 19 bases left in between. CDR3 size: 15 residues. The germline gives CDR1 SQVTM, CDR2 ANQGSEA. The CDR3 region is CSVSEATGRTGELFF. The CDR3 DNA reads TGCAGCGTCTCCGAGGCGACAGGGAGGACCGGGGAGCTGTTTTTT.

This clonotype was counted ten times or more. The J gene is TRBJ2-7, the V gene TRBV29-1, with no clear D. Germline assignment: CDR1 SQVTM and CDR2 ANQGSEA. With 3 bases removed from V and 2 bases from J, the gap between germline ends came to 8 bases. The length of the CDR3 is 12 residues. The CDR3: CSVEASPYEQYF. The DNA of the CDR3 is TGCAGCGTTGAGGCCAGCCCCTACGAGCAGTACTTC.

The rearrangement links TRBV6-5 to TRBJ1-1; D perhaps matches TRBD1 (5 bases). Germline V gene sequence: CDR1 MNHEY, CDR2 SVGAGI. The V gene lost 7 bases and the J gene lost 6 bases, with 21 bases spanning the gap. The CDR3 is made up of 15 amino acids. DNA for the CDR3: TGTGCCAGCATCGGGGGAATGAGCGAGGGAGCTGAAGCTTTCTTT. Protein sequence: CASIGGMSEGAEAFF.

This clonotype occurred a few times. This rearrangement joins TRBV3-1 to TRBJ1-1, with D uncertain. The V end lost 5 bases, the J end lost 1 base, and 11 bases lay between the germline ends. The CDR3 has 14 residues. Germline V gene sequence: CDR1 LGHDT, CDR2 YNNKEL (reference sequence). The CDR3 region is CASSGYLGNTEAFF. For the CDR3, the DNA is TGTGCCAGCAGCGGTTATTTGGGGAACACTGAAGCTTTCTTT.

In this sample, this clonotype turned up many times. The CDR3: CASSLDWKNIQYF. DNA for the CDR3: TGTGCCAGCAGCTTAGACTGGAAAAACATTCAGTACTTC. V gene TRBV5-5 combines with J gene TRBJ2-4; D is undetermined. The CDR3 contains 13 residues. The germline CDR1 and CDR2 sequences are SGHKS and YYEKEE (reference sequence). V shed 2 bases and J shed 4 bases, with 7 bases lying between them.

On this clonotype itself: This clone may be a read error of a much larger clone one base away. J is TRBJ2-5 and V is TRBV7-6, with 8 bases lining up with TRBD2. The CDR3 is 15 amino acids. Germline V gene data show CDR1 as SGHVS and CDR2 as FNYEAQ. CDR3 amino acids: CSSSLNTGGVETQYF. As DNA, the CDR3 is TGTTCCAGCAGCTTAAACACGGGGGGGGTAGAGACCCAGTACTTC.